Each of the 23 T cell receptor beta chains below was sequenced from the same sample in a study of PD-1 blockade in classical Hodgkin lymphoma. Generated by immunoSEQ multiplex PCR, the TCRdb table keeps only in-frame clones and is missing some. The sample holds 4,500 to 5,500 clones, over 70% seen once. Each of the patients experienced relapse following autologous stem cell transplantation, and their brentuximab vedotin exposure differed. Through magnetic negative selection, CD8+ T cells were separated from PBMCs that had been thawed. The starting material was CD8+ T cells from blood, obtained at baseline. These receptors were collected from a human donor with classical Hodgkin lymphoma.

The V and J genes are TRBV10-2 and TRBJ1-2, with D perhaps TRBD1 (6 bases). The germline V gene has CDR1 WSHSY and CDR2 SAAADI. Trimming stripped 7 bases from V and 7 bases from J, with 19 bases between. This CDR3 comprises 14 residues. CDR3 sequence: CASTGQQAYGGYTF. CDR3 nucleotide sequence: TGCGCCAGCACCGGACAGCAGGCCTATGGTGGCTACACCTTC.

The V gene is TRBV5-1, the J gene TRBJ2-3; D unresolved. V dropped 4 bases and J dropped 4 bases, with 19 bases sitting between them. Germline V gene lookup returns CDR1 SGHRS and CDR2 YFSETQ. The CDR3 runs 16 residues. For the CDR3, the DNA is TGCGCCAGCAGCCCGCCCCCCGGATGGGTGGCAGATACGCAGTATTTT. This encodes CASSPPPGWVADTQYF.

The chain is built from TRBV6-6 and TRBJ2-1; weak D call: TRBD2 (7 bases). V gave up 2 bases and J gave up 1 base, with 12 bases separating them. This CDR3 region has 16 residues. Per the germline V gene, CDR1 is MNHNY and CDR2 is SVGAGI (reference sequence). The DNA for the CDR3 is TGTGCCAGCAGTTACGGGGGGGGCCCGTCCTACAATGAGCAGTTCTTC. Protein: CASSYGGGPSYNEQFF.

V is TRBV9 and J is TRBJ2-5; 9 bases are a match to TRBD1. The V gene's germline CDR1 is SGDLS and CDR2 YYNGEE. The CDR3 spans 15 residues. The junction had 6 bases not matched to a gene; V was cut back by 3 bases and J by 3 bases. The CDR3 region has the DNA TGTGCCAGCAGCGGCTCCGGGACAGGGAAAGAGACCCAGTACTTC. Translation gives CASSGSGTGKETQYF.

The rearrangement links TRBV9 to TRBJ2-3, with D possibly TRBD1 on 5 matching bases. Deletions cut 0 bases from V and 0 bases from J, with 8 bases between. CDR1 and CDR2 (germline): SGDLS, YYNGEE. This CDR3 has 15 residues. Here the CDR3 reads CASSVEGFSTDTQYF. As DNA, the CDR3 is TGTGCCAGCAGCGTAGAGGGGTTTAGCACAGATACGCAGTATTTT.

This chain uses TRBV4-1 with TRBJ2-2; 8 bases line up with TRBD2. The CDR3 has 18 amino acids. Germline V gene sequence: CDR1 MGHRA, CDR2 YSYEKL. V lost 2 bases, J lost 4 bases, and 12 bases stayed unmatched. In nucleotides, the CDR3 is TGCGCCAGCAGCCAATGGAACGCCGGGACTAGATTCACCGGGGAGCTGTTTTTT. Translated, it gives CASSQWNAGTRFTGELFF.

The V gene is TRBV7-9, the J gene TRBJ2-7, with 8 bases fitting TRBD2. The V gene's germline CDR1 is SEHNR and CDR2 FQNEAQ (reference sequence). CDR3 length: 14 residues. V shed 2 bases, J shed 6 bases, and the junction held 6 bases outside the gene matches. The CDR3 loop reads CASSLLGAGGEQYF. CDR3 DNA sequence: TGTGCCAGCAGCTTATTGGGGGCGGGGGGCGAGCAGTACTTC.

This chain joins TRBV27 and TRBJ1-5; D ambiguous. The CDR3 runs 10 residues. CDR1 MNHEY and CDR2 SMNVEV come from the germline V gene (reference sequence). Trimming removed 4 bases at V and 5 bases at J, with 0 bases between. CDR3 bases: TGTGCCAGCAGTTATCAGCCCCAGCATTTT. Translated: CASSYQPQHF.

The chain uses TRBV7-2 and TRBJ2-3, with D perhaps matching TRBD1 or TRBD2 (5 bases each). Trimming shortened V by 0 bases and J by 3 bases, and 7 bases separated the two germline ends. The CDR3 is 14 amino acids. The V gene's germline CDR1 is SGHTA and CDR2 FQGNSA. CDR3 sequence (DNA): TGTGCCAGCAGCTTAGCCGGGGCGACAGATACGCAGTATTTT. It yields the protein CASSLAGATDTQYF.

This clone has a handful of counts. Here the CDR3 reads CASSFPPAEQYF. The CDR3 DNA sequence: TGTGCCAGCAGCTTTCCTCCCGCAGAGCAGTACTTC. V and J are TRBV7-8 and TRBJ2-7; no reliable D call. Germline V gene data show CDR1 as SGHVS and CDR2 as FQNEAQ. This CDR3 has 12 amino acids. Deletions cut 3 bases from V and 7 bases from J, with 10 bases between.

The V and J genes are TRBV5-5 and TRBJ1-6; possible D gene TRBD1, 5 bases. The CDR3 covers 16 residues. In germline, CDR1 is SGHKS, CDR2 YYEKEE (reference sequence). Trimming took off 0 bases at V and 2 bases at J, with 9 bases between the two ends. The CDR3 spells CASSLEGRAYNSPLHF. In DNA form, the CDR3 reads TGTGCCAGCAGCTTGGAGGGGCGCGCCTATAATTCACCCCTCCACTTT.

This clone was detected only once. The chain links TRBV9 to TRBJ2-6, with no clear D. Germline values: CDR1 SGDLS, CDR2 YYNGEE. The CDR3 consists of 15 residues. Trimming left V 0 bases short and J 1 base short, with 5 bases between. The CDR3: CASSVVSSGANVLTF. Here the CDR3 DNA reads TGTGCCAGCAGCGTAGTTTCTTCTGGGGCCAACGTCCTGACTTTC. The full variable domain, in which reference TRBV9 and TRBJ2-6 provide the parts outside the CDR3, is DSGVTQTPKHLITATGQRVTLRCSPRSGDLSVYWYQQSLDQGLQFLIQYYNGEERAKGNILERFSAQQFPDLHSELNLSSLELGDSALYFCASSVVSSGANVLTFGAGSRLTVL.

CDR3 protein: CASSIEIPGEQYF. The DNA of the CDR3 is TGTGCCAGTAGTATAGAAATACCGGGCGAGCAGTACTTC. J is TRBJ2-5 and V is TRBV19, with no clear D. The assigned J gene may be wrong: the sequence end matches TRBJ2-7 better. The germline V gene encodes CDR1 LNHDA and CDR2 SQIVND (reference sequence). This CDR3 has 13 amino acids.

J is TRBJ2-7 and V is TRBV9; D perhaps matches TRBD1 (6 bases). This CDR3 region has 13 residues. Per germline, CDR1 SGDLS and CDR2 YYNGEE. The V gene lost 1 base and the J gene lost 7 bases, with 12 bases spanning the gap. The CDR3 reads CASSVQQGNEQYF. CDR3 nucleotides: TGTGCCAGCAGCGTACAACAGGGTAATGAGCAGTACTTC.

This clone showed up just a few times. The chain links TRBV7-2 to TRBJ1-1; the D gene is possibly TRBD1 (6 bases). The CDR3 has 15 amino acids. Germline CDR1 SGHTA, CDR2 FQGNSA. V was trimmed by 3 bases and J by 0 bases, leaving 11 bases between them. CDR3 in amino acids: CASSFETGMNTEAFF. Here the CDR3 DNA reads TGTGCCAGCAGCTTCGAGACAGGAATGAACACTGAAGCTTTCTTT.

By its share, this clone is large. At one end, the junction sequence differs from germline, possibly due to a read error. The chain links TRBV7-9 to TRBJ2-1; the D gene is possibly TRBD1 (6 bases). Germline CDR1 and CDR2: SEHNR and FQNEAQ (reference sequence). The length of the CDR3 is 11 residues. CDR3 loop: CASSLGSEGVF. The DNA of the CDR3 is TGTGCCAGCAGCTTAGGGTCAGAGGGGGTCTTC.

The gene calls are TRBV11-1 and TRBJ2-1; 9 positions match TRBD1. The CDR3 is 14 amino acids. V shed 4 bases and J 8 bases; nucleotides not matched to a gene: 6. Germline assignment: CDR1 SGHAT and CDR2 FQDESV (reference sequence). The CDR3 nucleotides read TGTGCCAGCAGCTACGGGACAGGGCATGATGAGCAGTTCTTC. It yields the protein CASSYGTGHDEQFF.

The chain has TRBV7-2 and TRBJ1-1; the D is unclear. Between the trimmed V and J ends, which lost 1 base and 7 bases, there was a span of 4 bases. Germline-derived CDR1 and CDR2 are SGHTA and FQGNSA. The CDR3 length is 11 residues. For the CDR3, the DNA is TGTGCCAGCAGCTTAGGGAGTGAAGCTTTCTTT. Protein product: CASSLGSEAFF.

V usage is TRBV9 and J usage is TRBJ2-2; 11 nucleotides agree with TRBD1. V gave up 0 bases and J gave up 7 bases; unmatched junction bases: 14. CDR1 and CDR2 (germline): SGDLS, YYNGEE. The CDR3 totals 19 residues. The CDR3 protein is CASSVEIRRTGGAGGELFF. As DNA, the CDR3 is TGTGCCAGCAGCGTAGAAATTCGACGGACAGGGGGCGCGGGCGGGGAGCTGTTTTTT. Full variable domain (outside the CDR3, taken from reference TRBV9 and TRBJ2-2): DSGVTQTPKHLITATGQRVTLRCSPRSGDLSVYWYQQSLDQGLQFLIQYYNGEERAKGNILERFSAQQFPDLHSELNLSSLELGDSALYFCASSVEIRRTGGAGGELFFGEGSRLTVL.

V is TRBV6-1 and J is TRBJ1-1; D not certain. The ends were cut back, 7 bases at V and 4 bases at J, with 19 bases in the middle. The germline V gene has CDR1 MNHNS and CDR2 SASEGT. The CDR3 has 15 amino acids. The CDR3 sequence is CASIPRLDFLTEAFF. In nucleotides, the CDR3 is TGTGCCAGCATCCCCCGGCTTGATTTTCTCACTGAAGCTTTCTTT.

This clone was seen once. The rearrangement uses TRBV10-3 and TRBJ1-5; D might be TRBD1 (6 bases). Looked up from germline, CDR1 is ENHRY and CDR2 is SYGVKD. The CDR3 has 16 amino acids. V lost 0 bases and J 2 bases, leaving 11 bases between the germline ends. The DNA for the CDR3 is TGTGCCATCAGTGAGTCGGAGGCAGGGGGCAATCAGCCCCAGCATTTT. This gives the protein CAISESEAGGNQPQHF.

This sequence joins TRBV28 and TRBJ2-7; D is undetermined. This CDR3 is 18 amino acids long. The germline V gene encodes CDR1 MDHEN and CDR2 SYDVKM. The V end lost 4 bases, the J end lost 1 base, and 23 bases lay between the germline ends. CDR3 sequence reads: CASSSISQGVGGSYEQYF. The CDR3 nucleotides are TGTGCCAGCAGTTCGATCAGTCAAGGCGTAGGCGGATCCTACGAGCAGTACTTC. Using reference TRBV28 and TRBJ2-7 for the parts outside the CDR3, the full variable domain is DVKVTQSSRYLVKRTGEKVFLECVQDMDHENMFWYRQDPGLGLRLIYFSYDVKMKEKGDIPEGYSVSREKKERFSLILESASTNQTSMYLCASSSISQGVGGSYEQYFGPGTRLTVT.

V and J are TRBV6-6 and TRBJ2-7, with D uncertain. Germline lookup yields CDR1 MNHNY and CDR2 SVGAGI (reference sequence). Trimming shortened V by 2 bases and J by 9 bases, and 17 bases separated the two germline ends. The CDR3 is 14 amino acids. Here the CDR3 reads CASSYPVGGDGQYF. For the CDR3, the DNA is TGTGCCAGCAGTTACCCCGTGGGTGGGGATGGGCAGTACTTC.